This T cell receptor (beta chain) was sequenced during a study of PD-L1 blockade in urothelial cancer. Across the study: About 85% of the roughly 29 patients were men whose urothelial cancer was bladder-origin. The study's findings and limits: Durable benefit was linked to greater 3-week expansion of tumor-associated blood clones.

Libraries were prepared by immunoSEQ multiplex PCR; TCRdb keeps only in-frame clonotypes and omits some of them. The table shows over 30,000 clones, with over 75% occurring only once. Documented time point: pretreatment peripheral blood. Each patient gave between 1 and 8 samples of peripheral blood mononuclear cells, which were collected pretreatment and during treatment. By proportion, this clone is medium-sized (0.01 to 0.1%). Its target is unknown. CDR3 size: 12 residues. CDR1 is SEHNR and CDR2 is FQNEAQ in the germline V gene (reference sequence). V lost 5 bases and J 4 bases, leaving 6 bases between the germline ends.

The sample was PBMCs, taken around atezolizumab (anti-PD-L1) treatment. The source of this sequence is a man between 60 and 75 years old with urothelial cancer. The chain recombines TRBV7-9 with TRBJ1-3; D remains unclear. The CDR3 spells CASSKTGNTIYF. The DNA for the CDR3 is TGTGCCAGCAGCAAAACAGGAAACACCATATATTTT.